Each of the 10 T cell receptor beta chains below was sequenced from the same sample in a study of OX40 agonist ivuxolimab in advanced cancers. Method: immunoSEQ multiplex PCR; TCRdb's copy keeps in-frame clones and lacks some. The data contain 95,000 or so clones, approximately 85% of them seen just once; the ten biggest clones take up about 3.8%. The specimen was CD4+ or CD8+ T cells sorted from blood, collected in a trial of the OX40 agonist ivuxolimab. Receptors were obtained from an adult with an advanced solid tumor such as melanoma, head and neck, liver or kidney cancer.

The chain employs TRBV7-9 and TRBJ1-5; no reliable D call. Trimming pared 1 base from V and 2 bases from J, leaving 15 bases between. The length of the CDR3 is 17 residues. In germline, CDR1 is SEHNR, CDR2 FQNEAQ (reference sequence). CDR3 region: CASSLGGGLGRNQPQHF. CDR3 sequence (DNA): TGTGCCAGCAGCTTAGGGGGAGGACTTGGGCGCAATCAGCCCCAGCATTTT.

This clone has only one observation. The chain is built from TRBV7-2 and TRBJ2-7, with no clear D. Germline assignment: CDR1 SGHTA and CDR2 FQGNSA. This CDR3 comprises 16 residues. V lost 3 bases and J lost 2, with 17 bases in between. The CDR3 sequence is CASSFSLASAAYEQYF. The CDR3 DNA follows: TGTGCCAGCAGCTTCTCTCTGGCTAGTGCAGCCTACGAGCAGTACTTC.

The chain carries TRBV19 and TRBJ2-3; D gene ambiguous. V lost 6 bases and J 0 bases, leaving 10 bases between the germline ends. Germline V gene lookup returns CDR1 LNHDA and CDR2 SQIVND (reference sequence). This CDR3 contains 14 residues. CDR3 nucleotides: TGTGCCAGTAGCAAAACATCTAGCACAGATACGCAGTATTTT. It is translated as CASSKTSSTDTQYF.

The CDR3 DNA follows: TGTGCCAGCAGCTTGGAGGGACAGGGGTTTGTAAATGAGCAGTTCTTC. This encodes CASSLEGQGFVNEQFF. This sequence joins TRBV5-6 and TRBJ2-1; 10 bases agree with TRBD1. CDR3 length equals 16 residues. Germline loops: CDR1 SGHDT, CDR2 YYEEEE. Germline trimming cut 0 bases from V and 7 bases from J; bases unmatched to any gene: 7. The full variable domain, rest sourced from reference TRBV5-6 and TRBJ2-1, is DAGVTQSPTHLIKTRGQQVTLRCSPKSGHDTVSWYQQALGQGPQFIFQYYEEEERQRGNFPDRFSGHQFPNYSSELNVNALLLGDSALYLCASSLEGQGFVNEQFFGPGTRLTVL.

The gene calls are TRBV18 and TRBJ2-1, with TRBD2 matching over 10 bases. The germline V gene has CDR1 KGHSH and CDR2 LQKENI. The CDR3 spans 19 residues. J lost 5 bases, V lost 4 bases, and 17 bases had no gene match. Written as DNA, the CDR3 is TGTGCCAGCTCACTGACAGGGTGGTTAGCGGGAGGTCGAAACAATGAGCAGTTCTTC. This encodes CASSLTGWLAGGRNNEQFF.

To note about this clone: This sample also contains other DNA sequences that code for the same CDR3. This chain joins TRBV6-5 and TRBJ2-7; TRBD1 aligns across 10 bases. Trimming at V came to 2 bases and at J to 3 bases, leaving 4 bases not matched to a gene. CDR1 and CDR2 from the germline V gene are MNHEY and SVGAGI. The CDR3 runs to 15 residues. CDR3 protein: CASSYGTGVSYEQYF. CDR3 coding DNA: TGTGCCAGCAGTTACGGGACAGGGGTGAGCTACGAGCAGTACTTC.

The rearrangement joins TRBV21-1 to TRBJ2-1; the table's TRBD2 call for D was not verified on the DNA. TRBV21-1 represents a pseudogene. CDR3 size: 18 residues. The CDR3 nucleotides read TGTGCCAGCAGCAAAGGCCATAGGTGCGGGAGACGCAGTTTTATAGAGTTCTTC. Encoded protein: CASSKGHRCGRRSFIEFF.

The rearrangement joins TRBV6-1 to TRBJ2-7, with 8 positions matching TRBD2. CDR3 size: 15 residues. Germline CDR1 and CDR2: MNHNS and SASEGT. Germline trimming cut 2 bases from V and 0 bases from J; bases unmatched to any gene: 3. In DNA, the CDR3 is TGTGCCAGCAGTGAACTAAGCGGGAGCTCCTACGAGCAGTACTTC. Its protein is CASSELSGSSYEQYF.

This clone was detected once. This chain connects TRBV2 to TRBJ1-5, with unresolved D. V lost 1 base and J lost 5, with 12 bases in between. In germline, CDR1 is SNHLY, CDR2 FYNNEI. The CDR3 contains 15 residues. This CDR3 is CASSEGDGFDQPQHF. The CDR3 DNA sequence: TGTGCCAGCAGTGAAGGAGACGGGTTCGATCAGCCCCAGCATTTT.

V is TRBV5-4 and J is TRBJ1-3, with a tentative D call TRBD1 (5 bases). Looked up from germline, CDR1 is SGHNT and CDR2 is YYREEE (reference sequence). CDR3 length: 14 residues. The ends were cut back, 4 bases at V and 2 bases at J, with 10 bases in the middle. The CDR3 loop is CASSPVGAGNTIYF. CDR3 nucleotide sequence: TGTGCCAGCAGCCCCGTAGGGGCTGGAAACACCATATATTTT.